These 23 T cell receptor beta chains originate from one sample sequenced in a study of control samples from healthy donors and cancer patients. Here immunoSEQ multiplex PCR was the method, and the copy in TCRdb shows in-frame clones only, minus some. Here the sample spans about 120,000 clones, approximately 90% being singletons. The sequencing sample was made of PBMCs. These receptors were taken from a woman aged 55-70 years with lung cancer.

This clone has only a few counts. The chain links TRBV2 to TRBJ2-2, with 7 bases aligning to TRBD2. The CDR3 has 15 residues. Per germline, CDR1 SNHLY and CDR2 FYNNEI. With V trimmed by 6 bases and J by 3 bases, 7 bases remained unmatched. The CDR3 region is CASRRLAYHTGELFF. As DNA, the CDR3 is TGTGCCAGCAGAAGACTAGCTTATCACACCGGGGAGCTGTTTTTT. The full variable domain, completed using reference TRBV2 and TRBJ2-2, is EPEVTQTPSHQVTQMGQEVILRCVPISNHLYFYWYRQILGQKVEFLVSFYNNEISEKSEIFDDQFSVERPDGSNFTLKIRSTKLEDSAMYFCASRRLAYHTGELFFGEGSRLTVL.

The genes are TRBV4-1 and TRBJ2-7; 10 nucleotides match TRBD2. V trimming: 1 base; J trimming: 4 bases; junction bases outside the gene matches: 13. The CDR3 runs 18 residues. CDR1 and CDR2 from the germline V gene are MGHRA and YSYEKL. DNA for the CDR3: TGCGCCAGCAGCCAAGTCTGGAGTAGCGGGAGGCCAACTTACGAGCAGTACTTC. Translation: CASSQVWSSGRPTYEQYF.

The chain is built from TRBV5-5 and TRBJ1-1, with D uncertain. Germline loops: CDR1 SGHKS, CDR2 YYEKEE (reference sequence). Deletions cut 2 bases from V and 2 bases from J, with 7 bases between. This CDR3 comprises 13 residues. The CDR3: CASSFSVNTEAFF. Written as DNA, the CDR3 is TGTGCCAGCAGCTTTAGCGTAAACACTGAAGCTTTCTTT. The full variable domain, with the rest looked up from reference TRBV5-5 and TRBJ1-1, is DAGVTQSPTHLIKTRGQQVTLRCSPISGHKSVSWYQQVLGQGPQFIFQYYEKEERGRGNFPDRFSARQFPNYSSELNVNALLLGDSALYLCASSFSVNTEAFFGQGTRLTVV.

The genes are TRBV19 and TRBJ1-2; D perhaps matches TRBD1 (6 bases). Trimming took 5 bases from V and 4 from J, leaving 14 bases between them. The germline V gene encodes CDR1 LNHDA and CDR2 SQIVND (reference sequence). This CDR3 comprises 14 residues. The DNA of the CDR3 is TGTGCCAGTAGTGGGGCAGGGGTCCGCTATGGCTACACCTTC. Amino acids: CASSGAGVRYGYTF.

The chain joins TRBV6-2 or TRBV6-3 to TRBJ1-2; 9 bases agree with TRBD1. Germline-derived CDR1 and CDR2 are MNHEY and SVGEGT. The CDR3 is made up of 14 amino acids. The junction had 6 bases not matched to a gene; V was cut back by 2 bases and J by 8 bases. The DNA of the CDR3 is TGTGCCAGCAGTTACCGGGACAGGGCTCTAGGCTACACCTTC. Protein sequence: CASSYRDRALGYTF.

The rearrangement joins TRBV7-9 to TRBJ1-1; D possibly corresponds to TRBD1 (6 bases). The V end was cut by 7 bases, the J end by 7 bases, with 19 bases between. The CDR3 is 14 amino acids. The germline V gene encodes CDR1 SEHNR and CDR2 FQNEAQ (reference sequence). The CDR3 loop reads CASTLVPDSLEAFF. CDR3 nucleotide sequence: TGTGCCAGCACGCTGGTGCCGGACAGCCTTGAAGCTTTCTTT.

The J gene is TRBJ1-1, the V gene TRBV7-9, with D possibly matching TRBD1 (5 bases). The germline V gene encodes CDR1 SEHNR and CDR2 FQNEAQ (reference sequence). This CDR3 contains 12 residues. The germline V and J ends were trimmed by 10 bases and 1 base, with 10 bases remaining between them. CDR3 residues: CATEDRNTEAFF. CDR3 nucleotide sequence: TGTGCCACCGAAGACAGGAACACTGAAGCTTTCTTT.

The CDR3 nucleotides read TGTGCCAGCAGCCCCTCGGACAGGGGGCACTCTGGCTACACCTTC. Protein sequence: CASSPSDRGHSGYTF. The chain recombines TRBV3-1 (or the pseudogene TRBV3-2) with TRBJ1-2; TRBD1 matches at 11 bases. After removal of 4 bases from V and 7 bases from J, the junction contained 8 bases not matched to a gene. The germline gives CDR1 LGHDT, CDR2 YNNKEL (reference sequence). The CDR3 length is 15 residues.

The chain uses TRBV6-5 and TRBJ1-1; 10 bases are shared with TRBD1. The CDR3 covers 13 residues. V shed 10 bases and J 5 bases; nucleotides not matched to a gene: 7. Germline CDR1 and CDR2: MNHEY and SVGAGI. CDR3 region: CAIHRQGATEAFF. The CDR3 DNA follows: TGTGCCATCCACCGACAGGGGGCGACTGAAGCTTTCTTT.

This chain uses TRBV6-2 or TRBV6-3 with TRBJ1-2, with D possibly matching TRBD1 (5 bases). CDR3 length: 14 amino acids. The germline gives CDR1 MNHEY, CDR2 SVGEGT. V lost 7 bases, J lost 4 bases, and 16 bases lay in between. CDR3 nucleotide sequence: TGTGCCAGCACCCCACAGGAGGGAAGCTATGGCTACACCTTC. Translating gives CASTPQEGSYGYTF.

V gene TRBV2 combines with J gene TRBJ1-4, with D unresolved. The CDR3 runs 13 residues. Germline V gene lookup returns CDR1 SNHLY and CDR2 FYNNEI. Trimming took 8 bases from V and 8 from J, leaving 15 bases between them. The CDR3 DNA follows: TGTGCCAGCCTATATTTGCCGGGAGAAAAACTGTTTTTT. Its protein is CASLYLPGEKLFF.

The chain carries TRBV19 and TRBJ2-5; 12 bases are shared with TRBD2. The ends lost 4 bases at V and 9 bases at J; junction bases unmatched: 12. This CDR3 contains 16 residues. Germline V CDR1 and CDR2: LNHDA, SQIVND (reference sequence). CDR3 loop: CASSKGLAGSQGAQYF. The CDR3 DNA is TGTGCCAGTAGTAAAGGACTAGCGGGGTCCCAAGGGGCCCAGTACTTC.

The V gene is TRBV5-1, the J gene TRBJ1-1; perhaps TRBD1 as D (6 bases). The CDR3 is 15 amino acids. The V and J ends lost 0 bases and 4 bases respectively, with 13 bases between them. The germline gives CDR1 SGHRS, CDR2 YFSETQ. The CDR3 region is CASSLERGPSTEAFF. The CDR3, as DNA: TGCGCCAGCAGCTTGGAGCGGGGGCCGAGCACTGAAGCTTTCTTT.

The V and J genes are TRBV6-4 and TRBJ1-3; D gene unclear. The CDR3 loop spans 15 amino acids. Per germline, CDR1 MRHNA and CDR2 SNTAGT. Trimming took 6 bases from V and 0 from J, leaving 12 bases between them. The CDR3 protein is CASSLDAGSGNTIYF. In DNA form, the CDR3 reads TGTGCCAGCAGCCTCGACGCGGGCTCTGGAAACACCATATATTTT.

This sequence joins TRBV27 and TRBJ1-2; D uncertain. The CDR3 has 14 residues. V lost 1 base and J 8 bases, leaving 14 bases between the germline ends. Germline V gene sequence: CDR1 MNHEY, CDR2 SMNVEV (reference sequence). The chain's CDR3 is CASSLFEGTGGYTF. In DNA, the CDR3 is TGTGCCAGCAGTTTATTTGAGGGAACGGGCGGCTACACCTTC.

The chain carries TRBV25-1 and TRBJ2-5, with D possibly TRBD2 on 5 matching bases. The CDR3 runs to 13 residues. CDR1 is MGHDK, CDR2 SYGVNS, per germline. V was trimmed by 5 bases and J by 5 bases, leaving 12 bases between them. CDR3 residues: CASSFRTGETQYF. Here the CDR3 DNA reads TGTGCCAGCAGTTTCCGGACTGGGGAGACCCAGTACTTC.

As to this clone: Other DNA variants within this sample encode the same CDR3. The chain joins TRBV3-1 (or the pseudogene TRBV3-2) to TRBJ1-2; tentatively, D is TRBD1 (5 bases). The germline gives CDR1 LGHDT, CDR2 YNNKEL (reference sequence). V was shortened by 0 bases and J by 8 bases, with 10 bases between the two germline ends. The CDR3 runs 13 residues. CDR3 nucleotide sequence: TGTGCCAGCAGCCAAGATGGGGGGTACGGCTACACCTTC. It specifies CASSQDGGYGYTF.

This clone was picked up one time. The V and J genes are TRBV11-1 and TRBJ2-7; the match to TRBD2 covers 9 bases. The CDR3 is 15 amino acids. J lost 4 bases, V lost 5 bases, and 9 bases had no gene match. Germline-derived CDR1 and CDR2 are SGHAT and FQDESV (reference sequence). CDR3 DNA: TGTGCCAGCAGCATGCGACTAGCGGCCCCATACGAGCAGTACTTC. The encoded protein is CASSMRLAAPYEQYF.

This chain joins TRBV6-5 and TRBJ2-5; a possible D gene is TRBD2 (5 bases). Per the germline V gene, CDR1 is MNHEY and CDR2 is SVGAGI. This CDR3 region has 16 residues. V gave up 2 bases and J gave up 2 bases, with 15 bases separating them. The CDR3 DNA reads TGTGCCAGCAGTTACGGGGTTGGAGGATTACAAGAGACCCAGTACTTC. Translated: CASSYGVGGLQETQYF.

The CDR3 protein is CASSTGHSTEAFF. The CDR3 bases are TGTGCCAGTAGTACAGGCCATAGCACTGAAGCTTTCTTT. V gene TRBV19 combines with J gene TRBJ1-1; the D is unclear. V lost 4 bases and J lost 4, with 10 bases in between. This CDR3 is built from 13 residues. Germline CDR1 is LNHDA and CDR2 is SQIVND (reference sequence).

The chain couples TRBV9 to TRBJ2-1; a weak D match, TRBD2 (6 bases). Germline values: CDR1 SGDLS, CDR2 YYNGEE. The CDR3 is 15 residues long. Trimming removed 0 bases at V and 8 bases at J, with 15 bases between. The CDR3 DNA sequence: TGTGCCAGCAGCGTAGCTACACGGGAGCTGGATGAGCAGTTCTTC. Its translation: CASSVATRELDEQFF.

The genes are TRBV24-1 and TRBJ1-6; TRBD1 aligns across 8 bases. From germline, CDR1 is KGHDR and CDR2 SFDVKD. With V trimmed by 10 bases and J by 0 bases, 13 bases remained unmatched. This CDR3 has 18 amino acids. The CDR3 spells CATNPGQDLSSYNSPLHF. The DNA for the CDR3 is TGTGCCACTAATCCGGGACAGGACCTGAGCTCCTATAATTCACCCCTCCACTTT.

This sequence joins TRBV11-2 and TRBJ1-1; D is uncertain. This CDR3 comprises 12 residues. Germline CDR1 reads SGHAT; CDR2 reads FQNNGV. V dropped 0 bases and J dropped 11 bases, with 10 bases sitting between them. The CDR3: CASSLDLGRAFF. The CDR3 coding sequence is TGTGCCAGCAGCTTAGATTTGGGGAGGGCTTTCTTT.